Listed below are T cell receptor beta chains from one sample, sequenced in a study of post-analysis software for immune sequencing data. In TCRdb, the PCR reads were re-called with MiXCR into one record per CDR3 protein. The data hold 740,000 or so distinct CDR3 sequences, with about 57% observed a single time. Sequencing was performed on blood. These receptors came from a girl between 5 and 17 years old with multiple sclerosis. CDR3s include the opening cysteine and the closing phenylalanine or tryptophan. The D gene is left open where the match is weak. Clone size is stated in some rows and not others, as once, few, many or a class when expanded.

CDR3 DNA	CDR3 protein	clone size	D gene	V gene	J gene
TGTGCCTGGAGGGGACAGGCGTCTAACTATGGCTACACCTTC	CAWRGQASNYGYTF	-	TRBD1	TRBV30	TRBJ1-2
TGCGCCAGCAGCCAAGATCTTGGAGGGATCGAGCAGTACTTC	CASSQDLGGIEQYF	-	-	TRBV4-1	TRBJ2-7
TGCAGTGCTAGAGAAGGCCCGGGACACCCCAAGAACATTCAGTACTTC	CSAREGPGHPKNIQYF	-	-	TRBV20-1	TRBJ2-4
TGTGCCATCAAGAAGGGGGCCTACACTGAAGCTTTCTTT	CAIKKGAYTEAFF	-	TRBD1	TRBV10-3	TRBJ1-1
TGTGCCAGCAGCGTAGGAAAGCGGGGGGCGGTCAATGAGCAGTTCTTC	CASSVGKRGAVNEQFF	few	TRBD2	TRBV9	TRBJ2-1
TGTGCCAGCAGGGCCGGGACAGGGAGATCCTACGAGCAGTACTTC	CASRAGTGRSYEQYF	-	TRBD1	TRBV7-8	TRBJ2-7
TGTGCCAGCTCAAACCGTGGAACCTACGAGCAGTACTTC	CASSNRGTYEQYF	-	-	TRBV18	TRBJ2-7
TGTGCCAGCAGGAGGTCGGACGGGAGGGCCCCCGGGGAGCTGTTTTTT	CASRRSDGRAPGELFF	few	TRBD2	TRBV12-3/TRBV12-4	TRBJ2-2
TGCAGTGCTAGATTGTGGGAGAGTCGGGAGCAGTACTTC	CSARLWESREQYF	few	-	TRBV20-1	TRBJ2-7
TGCAGTCTTAAAGTAGCGGGAAAGGGAGAGCAGTACTTC	CSLKVAGKGEQYF	-	TRBD2	TRBV20-1	TRBJ2-7
TGTGCCAGCAGCCGGACAGGAACAGGCCATTCCTACGAGCAGTACTTC	CASSRTGTGHSYEQYF	few	TRBD1	TRBV5-5	TRBJ2-7
TGTGCCACCAGTGATTTCGGGGTTGAGCAGTTCTTC	CATSDFGVEQFF	-	-	TRBV24-1	TRBJ2-1
TGCGCCAACAGCCACGTGGGGACAGAAAACATTCAGTACTTC	CANSHVGTENIQYF	-	TRBD1	TRBV4-1	TRBJ2-4
TGTGCCACCAGCAGAGTGGGACGGTGGGGGAGCGGGGGCGACTATGAGCAGTTCTTC	CATSRVGRWGSGGDYEQFF	-	TRBD2	TRBV15	TRBJ2-1
TGCAGTGCTAGAGGAGATACTCGCGGGTACGAGCAGTACTTC	CSARGDTRGYEQYF	-	-	TRBV20-1	TRBJ2-7
TGTGCCAGCAGAGGACCCGGGACTAGCCCAGATACGCAGTATTTT	CASRGPGTSPDTQYF	-	TRBD2	TRBV7-8	TRBJ2-3
TGTGCCAGCAGCTTAGCCGCCTGGGACTTGCGGGACTACGAGCAGTACTTC	CASSLAAWDLRDYEQYF	-	-	TRBV7-2	TRBJ2-7
TGTGCCAGCAGCGGAAGCCCCGCAGATACGCAGTATTTT	CASSGSPADTQYF	once	-	TRBV7-9	TRBJ2-3
TGTGCCAGCAGCGCCATTCAGGGGGCGCGGTACGAGCAGTACTTC	CASSAIQGARYEQYF	-	TRBD1	TRBV11-2	TRBJ2-7
TGTGCCAGCAGTTTATCGGGGGGTGGCAAAAACATTCAGTACTTC	CASSLSGGGKNIQYF	few	-	TRBV27	TRBJ2-4
TGCAGTGCGTATAGACAGGGGGCAGAGACCCAGTACTTC	CSAYRQGAETQYF	-	TRBD1	TRBV20-1	TRBJ2-5
TGCGCCAGCAGCTCCAGTCCTGGGGCCAACGTCCTGACTTTC	CASSSSPGANVLTF	few	-	TRBV5-1	TRBJ2-6
TGCGCCAGCAGCCGGGTGGGCTCTGGGGCCAACGTCCTGACTTTC	CASSRVGSGANVLTF	-	-	TRBV5-1	TRBJ2-6
TGTGCCAGCAGCCAAGTAGGCCTAGCCAAAAACATTCAGTACTTC	CASSQVGLAKNIQYF	few	-	TRBV14	TRBJ2-4